These T cell receptor beta chains were read from a single sample in a study of OX40 agonist ivuxolimab in advanced cancers. The table came from immunoSEQ multiplex PCR; TCRdb's copy has only in-frame clones and leaves some out. In the table there are 75,000 to 100,000 clones, roughly 91% of which are singletons. The starting material was CD4+ or CD8+ T cells sorted from blood, obtained in a trial of the OX40 agonist ivuxolimab. These receptor sequences come from an adult with an advanced solid tumor such as melanoma, head and neck, liver or kidney cancer. CDR3s include the opening cysteine and the closing phenylalanine or tryptophan. Each record gives: V gene, D gene, clone size, J gene, CDR3 protein, CDR3 DNA. A D gene is named only where the DNA matches it firmly. Not every row has a clone size; where given, it reads once, few, many or a size class.

v_gene: TRBV19
d_gene: .
abundance: .
j_gene: TRBJ2-2
CDR3aa: CASSLRQRRGTGELFF
CDR3nt: TGTGCCAGTAGTCTTAGACAGCGGAGGGGCACCGGGGAGCTGTTTTTT

v_gene: TRBV10-3
d_gene: .
abundance: .
j_gene: TRBJ1-2
CDR3aa: CAISAGLVYTF
CDR3nt: TGTGCCATCAGTGCGGGTTTGGTCTACACCTTC

v_gene: TRBV7-2
d_gene: .
abundance: .
j_gene: TRBJ2-7
CDR3aa: CASSLNKGALYEQYF
CDR3nt: TGTGCCAGCAGCTTAAATAAGGGAGCCCTCTACGAGCAGTACTTC

v_gene: TRBV5-8
d_gene: .
abundance: .
j_gene: TRBJ1-1
CDR3aa: CASRDLLSGVSLNTEAFF
CDR3nt: TGTGCCAGCAGGGACTTACTAAGCGGTGTATCGCTGAACACTGAAGCTTTCTTT

v_gene: TRBV30
d_gene: .
abundance: .
j_gene: TRBJ1-3
CDR3aa: CAWSVSDTSSGNTIYF
CDR3nt: TGTGCCTGGAGTGTATCAGACACCAGCTCTGGAAACACCATATATTTT

v_gene: TRBV28
d_gene: .
abundance: .
j_gene: TRBJ1-4
CDR3aa: CASSFFGATNEKLFF
CDR3nt: TGTGCCAGCAGTTTCTTCGGTGCAACTAATGAAAAACTGTTTTTT

v_gene: TRBV5-6
d_gene: .
abundance: .
j_gene: TRBJ2-7
CDR3aa: CASSLRRQVSREQYF
CDR3nt: TGTGCCAGCAGCTTAAGGAGACAGGTCTCGCGGGAGCAGTACTTC

v_gene: TRBV28
d_gene: TRBD2
abundance: .
j_gene: TRBJ2-3
CDR3aa: CASSVPSGPRTDTQYF
CDR3nt: TGTGCCAGCAGTGTACCTAGCGGGCCCCGCACAGATACGCAGTATTTT

v_gene: TRBV5-1
d_gene: .
abundance: once
j_gene: TRBJ2-3
CDR3aa: CASSWETGDTQYF
CDR3nt: TGCGCCAGCAGCTGGGAGACAGGCGATACGCAGTATTTT

v_gene: TRBV9
d_gene: .
abundance: few
j_gene: TRBJ1-3
CDR3aa: CASSVDGNTIYF
CDR3nt: TGTGCCAGCAGCGTAGACGGAAACACCATATATTTT

v_gene: TRBV4-1
d_gene: .
abundance: few
j_gene: TRBJ1-5
CDR3aa: CASSLQFNQPQHF
CDR3nt: TGCGCCAGCAGCCTTCAATTCAATCAGCCCCAGCATTTT

v_gene: TRBV19
d_gene: .
abundance: .
j_gene: TRBJ2-2
CDR3aa: CAVSWRPSTGELFF
CDR3nt: TGTGCCGTATCGTGGAGGCCCTCCACCGGGGAGCTGTTTTTT

v_gene: TRBV9
d_gene: .
abundance: once
j_gene: TRBJ2-2
CDR3aa: CASSVEGQGTGELFF
CDR3nt: TGTGCCAGCAGCGTAGAAGGGCAGGGCACCGGGGAGCTGTTTTTT

v_gene: TRBV2
d_gene: TRBD1
abundance: once
j_gene: TRBJ1-5
CDR3aa: CASSEQGANQPQHF
CDR3nt: TGTGCCAGCAGCGAACAGGGGGCAAATCAGCCCCAGCATTTT

v_gene: TRBV18
d_gene: TRBD1
abundance: few
j_gene: TRBJ1-2
CDR3aa: CASSWDRGEGEYGYTF
CDR3nt: TGTGCCAGCTCATGGGACAGGGGAGAAGGGGAGTATGGCTACACCTTC

v_gene: TRBV29-1
d_gene: .
abundance: .
j_gene: TRBJ1-4
CDR3aa: CSVGSRARSEKLFF
CDR3nt: TGCAGCGTTGGGTCGAGAGCTAGATCTGAAAAACTGTTTTTT

v_gene: TRBV4-1
d_gene: TRBD1
abundance: once
j_gene: TRBJ1-2
CDR3aa: CASSQQGVDGYTF
CDR3nt: TGCGCCAGCAGCCAACAGGGGGTGGATGGCTACACCTTC

v_gene: TRBV6-6
d_gene: .
abundance: .
j_gene: TRBJ2-5
CDR3aa: CASSYEGEETQYF
CDR3nt: TGTGCCAGCAGTTACGAGGGAGAAGAGACCCAGTACTTC

v_gene: TRBV6-1
d_gene: .
abundance: few
j_gene: TRBJ2-3
CDR3aa: CASSERPGSQYF
CDR3nt: TGTGCCAGCAGTGAAAGGCCCGGGTCGCAGTATTTT

v_gene: TRBV19
d_gene: .
abundance: few
j_gene: TRBJ1-1
CDR3aa: CASSIGAGSTEAFF
CDR3nt: TGTGCCAGTAGTATCGGGGCGGGGAGCACTGAAGCTTTCTTT

v_gene: TRBV7-9
d_gene: TRBD1
abundance: .
j_gene: TRBJ1-2
CDR3aa: CASQARGTGATNYGYTF
CDR3nt: TGTGCCAGCCAAGCCAGAGGGACAGGTGCTACTAACTATGGCTACACCTTC

v_gene: TRBV30
d_gene: .
abundance: .
j_gene: TRBJ2-5
CDR3aa: CAWSPRGAQYF
CDR3nt: TGTGCCTGGAGTCCCCGAGGGGCCCAGTACTTC

v_gene: TRBV11-1
d_gene: .
abundance: .
j_gene: TRBJ2-1
CDR3aa: CASSSLYNEQFF
CDR3nt: TGTGCCAGCAGCTCTTTATACAATGAGCAGTTCTTC

v_gene: TRBV28
d_gene: .
abundance: few
j_gene: TRBJ2-5
CDR3aa: CASTRGPRETQYF
CDR3nt: TGTGCCAGCACCCGCGGCCCACGGGAGACCCAGTACTTC

v_gene: TRBV7-8
d_gene: TRBD1
abundance: few
j_gene: TRBJ1-2
CDR3aa: CASSLWEDRGYTF
CDR3nt: TGTGCCAGCAGCTTATGGGAGGACAGGGGCTACACCTTC

v_gene: TRBV28
d_gene: .
abundance: .
j_gene: TRBJ2-2
CDR3aa: CASTSGRGITGELFF
CDR3nt: TGTGCCAGCACAAGCGGAAGAGGTATCACCGGGGAGCTGTTTTTT

v_gene: TRBV6-5
d_gene: .
abundance: .
j_gene: TRBJ2-3
CDR3aa: CASSPGPADTQYF
CDR3nt: TGTGCCAGCAGCCCAGGACCCGCAGATACGCAGTATTTT

v_gene: TRBV25-1
d_gene: .
abundance: .
j_gene: TRBJ2-1
CDR3aa: CASSAVREEQFF
CDR3nt: TGTGCCAGCAGTGCGGTGAGGGAGGAGCAGTTCTTC

v_gene: TRBV28
d_gene: TRBD2
abundance: .
j_gene: TRBJ2-3
CDR3aa: CASSSGTSGRTDTQYF
CDR3nt: TGTGCCAGCAGTTCCGGGACTAGCGGACGCACAGATACGCAGTATTTT

v_gene: TRBV7-2
d_gene: .
abundance: .
j_gene: TRBJ1-1
CDR3aa: CASGARAVMTEAFF
CDR3nt: TGTGCATCCGGGGCCAGGGCGGTTATGACTGAAGCTTTCTTT

v_gene: TRBV5-8
d_gene: TRBD1
abundance: .
j_gene: TRBJ1-5
CDR3aa: CASSSGTGPSNQPQHF
CDR3nt: TGTGCCAGCAGCTCCGGGACAGGGCCGAGCAATCAGCCCCAGCATTTT

v_gene: TRBV5-1
d_gene: .
abundance: .
j_gene: TRBJ2-2
CDR3aa: CASSLETGRGELFF
CDR3nt: TGCGCCAGCAGCCTTGAAACAGGGCGGGGGGAGCTGTTTTTT

v_gene: TRBV5-1
d_gene: TRBD1
abundance: once
j_gene: TRBJ1-1
CDR3aa: CASSATGVRFTEAFF
CDR3nt: TGCGCCAGCAGCGCGACAGGGGTACGTTTCACTGAAGCTTTCTTT

v_gene: TRBV19
d_gene: .
abundance: .
j_gene: TRBJ1-2
CDR3aa: CASSIPTTNYGYTF
CDR3nt: TGTGCCAGTAGTATCCCCACTACTAACTATGGCTACACCTTC

v_gene: TRBV7-2
d_gene: .
abundance: .
j_gene: TRBJ1-5
CDR3aa: CASSLLGMGNQPQHF
CDR3nt: TGTGCCAGCAGCTTATTAGGTATGGGCAATCAGCCCCAGCATTTT

v_gene: TRBV18
d_gene: .
abundance: .
j_gene: TRBJ1-2
CDR3aa: CASSPEAHGYTF
CDR3nt: TGTGCCAGCTCACCCGAGGCACATGGCTACACCTTC

v_gene: TRBV11-2
d_gene: .
abundance: .
j_gene: TRBJ1-3
CDR3aa: CASSATVAGNTIYF
CDR3nt: TGTGCCAGCAGCGCCACAGTCGCTGGAAACACCATATATTTT

v_gene: TRBV5-1
d_gene: .
abundance: few
j_gene: TRBJ1-2
CDR3aa: CASSLDLRGYTF
CDR3nt: TGCGCCAGCAGCTTGGACTTGCGGGGCTACACCTTC

v_gene: TRBV20-1
d_gene: .
abundance: .
j_gene: TRBJ1-2
CDR3aa: CSASRLHGYTF
CDR3nt: TGCAGTGCTAGTAGGTTGCATGGCTACACCTTC

v_gene: TRBV18
d_gene: TRBD1
abundance: .
j_gene: TRBJ1-1
CDR3aa: CASSPPYGTGALNTEAFF
CDR3nt: TGTGCCAGCTCACCACCATATGGGACAGGAGCCTTGAACACTGAAGCTTTCTTT

v_gene: TRBV11-3
d_gene: .
abundance: .
j_gene: TRBJ2-5
CDR3aa: CASSTGLQETQYF
CDR3nt: TGTGCCAGCAGCACTGGACTACAAGAGACCCAGTACTTC

v_gene: TRBV27
d_gene: .
abundance: .
j_gene: TRBJ1-2
CDR3aa: CATNRGITYGYTF
CDR3nt: TGTGCCACTAATCGGGGCATCACCTATGGCTACACCTTC

v_gene: TRBV5-1
d_gene: .
abundance: .
j_gene: TRBJ1-4
CDR3aa: CASSLVGGLGTATNEKLFF
CDR3nt: TGCGCCAGCAGCTTGGTGGGGGGCCTGGGGACTGCAACTAATGAAAAACTGTTTTTT

v_gene: TRBV2
d_gene: .
abundance: .
j_gene: TRBJ2-2
CDR3aa: CASSTRLYTGELFF
CDR3nt: TGTGCCAGCAGCACAAGATTGTACACCGGGGAGCTGTTTTTT

v_gene: TRBV9
d_gene: .
abundance: .
j_gene: TRBJ1-3
CDR3aa: CASSPGAGRNTIYF
CDR3nt: TGTGCCAGCAGCCCGGGGGCAGGGCGAAACACCATATATTTT

v_gene: TRBV18
d_gene: .
abundance: few
j_gene: TRBJ1-2
CDR3aa: CASSGVGYGYTF
CDR3nt: TGTGCCAGCTCTGGGGTAGGCTATGGCTACACCTTC

v_gene: TRBV6-5
d_gene: .
abundance: .
j_gene: TRBJ1-4
CDR3aa: CASSPQRTNEKLFF
CDR3nt: TGTGCCAGCAGTCCACAGAGAACTAATGAAAAACTGTTTTTT

v_gene: TRBV2
d_gene: TRBD1
abundance: .
j_gene: TRBJ2-2
CDR3aa: CASRGTGNTGELFF
CDR3nt: TGTGCCAGCAGGGGGACAGGGAACACCGGGGAGCTGTTTTTT

v_gene: TRBV18
d_gene: .
abundance: .
j_gene: TRBJ1-1
CDR3aa: CASSPNRNTEAFF
CDR3nt: TGTGCCAGCTCACCCAACAGGAACACTGAAGCTTTCTTT

v_gene: TRBV6-5
d_gene: TRBD1
abundance: .
j_gene: TRBJ1-6
CDR3aa: CASRPGQGLNSPLHF
CDR3nt: TGTGCCAGCAGACCCGGACAGGGGTTGAATTCACCCCTCCACTTT